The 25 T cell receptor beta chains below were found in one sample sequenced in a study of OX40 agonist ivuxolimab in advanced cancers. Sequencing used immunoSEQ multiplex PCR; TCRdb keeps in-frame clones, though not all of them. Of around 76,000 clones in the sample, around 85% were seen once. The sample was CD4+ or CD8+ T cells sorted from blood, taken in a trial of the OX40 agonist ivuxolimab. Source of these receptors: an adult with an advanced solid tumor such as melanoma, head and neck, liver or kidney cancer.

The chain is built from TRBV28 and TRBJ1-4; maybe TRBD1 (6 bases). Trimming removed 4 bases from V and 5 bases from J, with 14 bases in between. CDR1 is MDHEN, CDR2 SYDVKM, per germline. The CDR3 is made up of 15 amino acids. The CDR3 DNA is TGTGCCAGCAGTTCGTACAGGGCGTTGAATGAAAAACTGTTTTTT. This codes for CASSSYRALNEKLFF.

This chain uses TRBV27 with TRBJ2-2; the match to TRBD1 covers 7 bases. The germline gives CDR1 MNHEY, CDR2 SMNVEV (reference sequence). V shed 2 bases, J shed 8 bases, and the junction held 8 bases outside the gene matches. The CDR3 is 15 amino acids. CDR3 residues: CASSLDDRVLGELFF. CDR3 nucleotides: TGTGCCAGCAGTTTAGATGACAGGGTTTTAGGGGAGCTGTTTTTT.

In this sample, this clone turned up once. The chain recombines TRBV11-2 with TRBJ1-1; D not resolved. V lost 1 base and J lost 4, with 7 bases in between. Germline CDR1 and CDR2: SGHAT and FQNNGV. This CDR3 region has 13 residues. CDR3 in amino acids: CASSLVLGTEAFF. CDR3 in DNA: TGTGCCAGCAGCTTAGTTTTGGGCACTGAAGCTTTCTTT.

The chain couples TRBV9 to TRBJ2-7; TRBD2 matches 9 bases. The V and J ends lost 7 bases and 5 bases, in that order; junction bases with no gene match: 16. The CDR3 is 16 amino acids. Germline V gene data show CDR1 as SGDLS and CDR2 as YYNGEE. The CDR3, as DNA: TGTGCCAGCTCCTCCAGCGGGAGGTCGAGTGAAGACGAGCAGTACTTC. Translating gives CASSSSGRSSEDEQYF.

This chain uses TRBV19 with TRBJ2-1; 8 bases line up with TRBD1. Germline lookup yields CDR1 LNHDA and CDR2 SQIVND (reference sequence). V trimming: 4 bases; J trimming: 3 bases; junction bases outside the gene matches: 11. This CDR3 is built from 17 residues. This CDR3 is CASSTLVDRGYYNEQFF. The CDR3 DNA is TGTGCCAGTAGTACCTTAGTTGACAGGGGATACTACAATGAGCAGTTCTTC.

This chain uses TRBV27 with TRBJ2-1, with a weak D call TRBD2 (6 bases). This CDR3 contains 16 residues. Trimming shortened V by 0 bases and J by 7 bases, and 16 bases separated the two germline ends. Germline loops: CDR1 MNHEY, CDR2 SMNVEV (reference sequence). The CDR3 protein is CASSLSIAGWENEQFF. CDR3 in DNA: TGTGCCAGCAGTTTATCGATCGCGGGATGGGAGAATGAGCAGTTCTTC.

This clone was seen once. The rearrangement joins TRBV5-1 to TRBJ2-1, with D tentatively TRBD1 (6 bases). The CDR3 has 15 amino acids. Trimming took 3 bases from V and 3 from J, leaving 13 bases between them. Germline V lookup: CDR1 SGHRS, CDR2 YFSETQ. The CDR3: CASSSDRTDYNEQFF. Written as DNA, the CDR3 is TGCGCCAGCAGCTCAGACAGGACTGACTACAATGAGCAGTTCTTC.

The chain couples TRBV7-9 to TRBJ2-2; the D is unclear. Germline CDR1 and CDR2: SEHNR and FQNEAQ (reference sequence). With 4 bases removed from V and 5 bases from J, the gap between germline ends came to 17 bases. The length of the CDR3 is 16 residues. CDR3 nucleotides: TGTGCCAGCAGCTCGCAACAACTATTAGGGACCGGGGAGCTGTTTTTT. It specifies CASSSQQLLGTGELFF.

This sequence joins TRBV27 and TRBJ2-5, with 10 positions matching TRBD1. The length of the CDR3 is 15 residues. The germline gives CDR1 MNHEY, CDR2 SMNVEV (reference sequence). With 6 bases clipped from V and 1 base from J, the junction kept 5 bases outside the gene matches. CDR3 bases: TGTGCCAGCAGGTTGGACAGGGGGAGCCAAGAGACCCAGTACTTC. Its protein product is CASRLDRGSQETQYF.

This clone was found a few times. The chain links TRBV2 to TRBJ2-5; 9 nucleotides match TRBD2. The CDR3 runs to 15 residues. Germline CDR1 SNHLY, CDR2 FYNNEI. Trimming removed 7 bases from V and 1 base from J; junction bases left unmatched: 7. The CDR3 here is CASIPAGGRQETQYF. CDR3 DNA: TGTGCCAGCATCCCAGCGGGAGGTCGCCAAGAGACCCAGTACTTC.

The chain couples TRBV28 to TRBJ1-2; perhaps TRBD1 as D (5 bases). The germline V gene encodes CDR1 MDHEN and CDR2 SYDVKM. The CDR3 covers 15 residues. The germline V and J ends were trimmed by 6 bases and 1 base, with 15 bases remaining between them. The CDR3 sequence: CASSPARGLNYGYTF. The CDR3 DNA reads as TGTGCCAGCAGCCCAGCCCGGGGCCTTAACTATGGCTACACCTTC.

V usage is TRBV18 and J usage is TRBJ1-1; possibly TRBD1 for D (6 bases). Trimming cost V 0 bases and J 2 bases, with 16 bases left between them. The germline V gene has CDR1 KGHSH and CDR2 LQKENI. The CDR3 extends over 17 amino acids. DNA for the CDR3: TGTGCCAGCTCACCACCGAACATCGGACAGCTCAACACTGAAGCTTTCTTT. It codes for CASSPPNIGQLNTEAFF.

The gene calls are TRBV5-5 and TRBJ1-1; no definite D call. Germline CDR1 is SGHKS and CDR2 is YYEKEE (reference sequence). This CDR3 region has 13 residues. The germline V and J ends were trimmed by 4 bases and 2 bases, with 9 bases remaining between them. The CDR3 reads CASSPQINTEAFF. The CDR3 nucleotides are TGTGCCAGCAGCCCTCAGATTAACACTGAAGCTTTCTTT. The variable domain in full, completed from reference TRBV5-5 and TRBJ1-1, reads DAGVTQSPTHLIKTRGQQVTLRCSPISGHKSVSWYQQVLGQGPQFIFQYYEKEERGRGNFPDRFSARQFPNYSSELNVNALLLGDSALYLCASSPQINTEAFFGQGTRLTVV.

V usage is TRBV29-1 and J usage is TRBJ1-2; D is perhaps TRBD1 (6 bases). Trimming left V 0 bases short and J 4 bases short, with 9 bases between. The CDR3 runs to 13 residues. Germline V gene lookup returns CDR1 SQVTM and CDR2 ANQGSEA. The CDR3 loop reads CSVEDRGTYGYTF. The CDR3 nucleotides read TGCAGCGTTGAAGACAGGGGCACCTATGGCTACACCTTC.

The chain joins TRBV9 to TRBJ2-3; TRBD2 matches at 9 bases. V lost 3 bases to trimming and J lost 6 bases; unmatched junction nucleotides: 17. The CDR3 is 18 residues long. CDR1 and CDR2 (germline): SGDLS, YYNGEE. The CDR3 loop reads CASSATVSGGGAIDTQYF. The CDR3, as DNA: TGTGCCAGCAGCGCCACAGTATCCGGCGGGGGGGCCATCGATACGCAGTATTTT.

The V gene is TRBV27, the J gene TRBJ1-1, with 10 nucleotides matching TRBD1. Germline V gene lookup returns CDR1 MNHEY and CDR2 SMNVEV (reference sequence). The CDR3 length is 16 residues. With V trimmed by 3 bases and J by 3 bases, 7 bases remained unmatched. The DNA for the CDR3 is TGTGCCAGCAGTTTCCTCCCGGGACAGGGGCACACTGAAGCTTTCTTT. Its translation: CASSFLPGQGHTEAFF.

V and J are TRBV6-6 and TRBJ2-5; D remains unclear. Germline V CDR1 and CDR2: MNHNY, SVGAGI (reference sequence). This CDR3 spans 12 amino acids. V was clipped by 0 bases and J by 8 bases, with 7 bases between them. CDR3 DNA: TGTGCCAGCAGTTACTCGGGCCGTACCCAGTACTTC. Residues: CASSYSGRTQYF.

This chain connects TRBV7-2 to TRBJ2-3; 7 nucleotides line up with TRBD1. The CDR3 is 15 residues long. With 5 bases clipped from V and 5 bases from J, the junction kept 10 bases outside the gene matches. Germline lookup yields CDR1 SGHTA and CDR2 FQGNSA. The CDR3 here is CASSLNGQGVDTQYF. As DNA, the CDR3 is TGTGCCAGCAGCCTAAATGGCCAGGGGGTAGATACGCAGTATTTT.

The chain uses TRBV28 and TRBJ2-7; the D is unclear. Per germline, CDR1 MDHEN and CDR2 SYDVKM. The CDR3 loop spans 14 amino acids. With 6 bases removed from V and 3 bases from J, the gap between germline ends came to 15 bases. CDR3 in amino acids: CASRYPGPNYEQYF. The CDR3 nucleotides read TGTGCCAGCAGATACCCCGGCCCCAACTACGAGCAGTACTTC.

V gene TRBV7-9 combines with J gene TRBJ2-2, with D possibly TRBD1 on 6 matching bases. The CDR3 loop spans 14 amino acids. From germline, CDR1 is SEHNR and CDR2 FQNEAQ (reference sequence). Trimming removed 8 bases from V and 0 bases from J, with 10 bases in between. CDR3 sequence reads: CASWGTTNTGELFF. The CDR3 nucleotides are TGTGCCAGCTGGGGGACAACGAACACCGGGGAGCTGTTTTTT. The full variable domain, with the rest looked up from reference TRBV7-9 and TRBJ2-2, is DTGVSQNPRHKITKRGQNVTFRCDPISEHNRLYWYRQTLGQGPEFLTYFQNEAQLEKSRLLSDRFSAERPKGSFSTLEIQRTEQGDSAMYLCASWGTTNTGELFFGEGSRLTVL.

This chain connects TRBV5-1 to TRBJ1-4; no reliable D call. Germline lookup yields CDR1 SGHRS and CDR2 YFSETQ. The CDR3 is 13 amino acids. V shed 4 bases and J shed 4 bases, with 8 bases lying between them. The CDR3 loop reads CASSRDGNEKLFF. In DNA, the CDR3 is TGCGCCAGCAGCCGAGACGGTAATGAAAAACTGTTTTTT.

The CDR3, as DNA: TGTGCCAGTCACCCGACAGGGGGCCGATATGGCTACACCTTC. This encodes CASHPTGGRYGYTF. V and J are TRBV19 and TRBJ1-2; TRBD1 aligns across 10 bases. V shed 8 bases and J 5 bases; nucleotides not matched to a gene: 8. Germline CDR1 LNHDA, CDR2 SQIVND (reference sequence). CDR3 length equals 14 residues.

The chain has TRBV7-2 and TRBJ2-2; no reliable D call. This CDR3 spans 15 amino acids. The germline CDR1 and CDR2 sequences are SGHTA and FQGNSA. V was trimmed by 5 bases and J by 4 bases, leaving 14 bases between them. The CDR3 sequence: CASSPPAGGTGELFF. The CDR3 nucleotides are TGTGCCAGCAGCCCACCGGCCGGCGGCACCGGGGAGCTGTTTTTT.

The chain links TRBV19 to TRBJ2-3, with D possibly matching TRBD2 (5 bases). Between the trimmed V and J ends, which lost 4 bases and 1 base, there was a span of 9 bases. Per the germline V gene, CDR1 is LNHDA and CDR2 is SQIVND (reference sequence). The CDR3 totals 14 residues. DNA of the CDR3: TGTGCCAGTAGTAGGTCCGGGGGCACAGATACGCAGTATTTT. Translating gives CASSRSGGTDTQYF.

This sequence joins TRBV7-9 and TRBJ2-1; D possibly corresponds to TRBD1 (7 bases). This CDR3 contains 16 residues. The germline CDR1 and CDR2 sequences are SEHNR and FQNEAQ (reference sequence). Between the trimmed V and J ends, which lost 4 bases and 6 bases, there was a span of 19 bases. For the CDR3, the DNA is TGTGCCAGCAGCTCGACCCTTTACAGGGGAGGCAATGAGCAGTTCTTC. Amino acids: CASSSTLYRGGNEQFF.